This T cell receptor beta chain was sequenced for a study of T cell changes during pregnancy in multiple sclerosis. V lost 0 bases, J lost 3 bases, and 4 bases stayed unmatched. The CDR3 runs 16 residues. The V gene's germline CDR1 is SGHRS and CDR2 YFSETQ. TCRdb keeps only in-frame clones here, not all; method: immunoSEQ multiplex PCR. The repertoire holds 100,000 to 150,000 clones, approximately 95% seen once, with around 6% in the top ten. This chain connects TRBV5-1 to TRBJ2-2; 8 nucleotides match TRBD1. The TCR sequence derives from a female donor with multiple sclerosis, enrolled in a pregnancy study. Source: peripheral blood, taken before pregnancy. Here the CDR3 DNA reads TGCGCCAGCAGCTTGGAGGGACAGGCCTACACCGGGGAGCTGTTTTTT. Protein sequence: CASSLEGQAYTGELFF.